The entry below describes one T cell receptor (beta chain). Authors' analysis steps: Scientists estimated how many nucleated cells there were by amplifying reference gene primers. Sequencing used immunoSEQ multiplex PCR; TCRdb keeps in-frame clones, though not all of them. V and J calls plus clone size are reproduced from that table; the DNA served to infer D and trimming. This sample yields about 350,000 clones, of which about 90% are seen a single time; 2.5% to 3% belongs to the top ten. The data stem from a study of blood T cell repertoires in COVID-19. With V trimmed by 5 bases and J by 7 bases, 6 bases remained unmatched. From germline, CDR1 is SGHVS and CDR2 FQNEAQ. There are 14 residues in the CDR3. Cohorts were determined from participant-reported clinical history.

The receptor's source is a woman aged 30 to 39 who had recovered from COVID-19. Sequenced input: PBMCs or T cells enriched from blood (not recorded which). This chain joins TRBV7-8 and TRBJ1-5; TRBD1 aligns across 9 bases. This CDR3 reads CASSPTGGQQPQHF. Written as DNA, the CDR3 is TGTGCCAGCAGCCCGACAGGGGGACAACAGCCCCAGCATTTT. The whole variable domain, remainder taken from reference TRBV7-8 and TRBJ1-5, is GAGVSQSPRYKVAKRGQDVALRCDPISGHVSLFWYQQALGQGPEFLTYFQNEAQLDKSGLPSDRFFAERPEGSVSTLKIQRTQQEDSAVYLCASSPTGGQQPQHFGDGTRLSIL.